This T cell receptor (beta chain) was found in a study of T cell responses to AZD1222 COVID-19 vaccine. The CDR3 runs to 13 residues. V was cut by 1 base and J by 6 bases, with 8 bases left in between. Per germline, CDR1 SGHVS and CDR2 FQNEAQ. The assay was immunoSEQ multiplex PCR, and TCRdb's table has in-frame clones only and misses some. Among more than 100,000 clones listed, approximately 90% were seen once. The J gene is TRBJ2-3, the V gene TRBV7-8; perhaps D is TRBD1 or TRBD2 (5 bases each). This TCR was sampled from an adult in good health. The sample here was peripheral blood, taken on day 0 of AZD1222 vaccination. The CDR3 loop is CASSLVWGDTQYF. Written as DNA, the CDR3 is TGTGCCAGCAGCTTAGTGTGGGGGGATACGCAGTATTTT.